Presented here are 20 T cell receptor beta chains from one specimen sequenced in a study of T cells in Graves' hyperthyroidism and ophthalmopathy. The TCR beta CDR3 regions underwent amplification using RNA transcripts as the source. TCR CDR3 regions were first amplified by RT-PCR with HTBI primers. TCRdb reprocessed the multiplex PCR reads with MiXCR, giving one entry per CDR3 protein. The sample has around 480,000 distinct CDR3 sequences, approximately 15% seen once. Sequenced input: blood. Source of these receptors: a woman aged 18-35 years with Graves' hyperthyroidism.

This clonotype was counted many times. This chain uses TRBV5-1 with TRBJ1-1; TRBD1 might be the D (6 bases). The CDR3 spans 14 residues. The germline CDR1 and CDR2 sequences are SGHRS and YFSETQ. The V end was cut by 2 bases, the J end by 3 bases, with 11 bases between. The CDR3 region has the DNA TGCGCCAGCAGCTTTCACAGGGAGGACACTGAAGCTTTCTTT. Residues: CASSFHREDTEAFF.

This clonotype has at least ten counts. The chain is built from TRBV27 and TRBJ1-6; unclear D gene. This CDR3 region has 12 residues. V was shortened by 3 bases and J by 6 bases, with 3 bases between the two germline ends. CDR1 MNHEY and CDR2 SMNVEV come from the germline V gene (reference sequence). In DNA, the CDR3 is TGTGCCAGCAGTTTTCGTAATTCACCCCTCCACTTT. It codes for CASSFRNSPLHF.

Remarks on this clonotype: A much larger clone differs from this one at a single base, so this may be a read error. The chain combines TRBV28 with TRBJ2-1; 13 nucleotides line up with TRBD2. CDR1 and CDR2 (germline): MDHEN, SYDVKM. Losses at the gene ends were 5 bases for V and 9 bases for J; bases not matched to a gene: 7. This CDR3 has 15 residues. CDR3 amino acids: CASSDPGLAGSEQFF. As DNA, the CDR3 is TGTGCCAGCAGTGACCCGGGACTAGCGGGAAGTGAGCAGTTCTTC. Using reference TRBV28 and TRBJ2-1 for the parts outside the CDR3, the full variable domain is DVKVTQSSRYLVKRTGEKVFLECVQDMDHENMFWYRQDPGLGLRLIYFSYDVKMKEKGDIPEGYSVSREKKERFSLILESASTNQTSMYLCASSDPGLAGSEQFFGPGTRLTVL.

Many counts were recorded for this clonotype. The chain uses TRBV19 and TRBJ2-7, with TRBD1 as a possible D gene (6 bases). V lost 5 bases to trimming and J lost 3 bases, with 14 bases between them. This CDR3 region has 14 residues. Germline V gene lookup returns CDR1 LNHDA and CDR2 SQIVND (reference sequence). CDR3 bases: TGTGCCAGTAGTTCCTTGGACAGTTTCTACGAGCAGTACGTC. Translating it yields CASSSLDSFYEQYV.

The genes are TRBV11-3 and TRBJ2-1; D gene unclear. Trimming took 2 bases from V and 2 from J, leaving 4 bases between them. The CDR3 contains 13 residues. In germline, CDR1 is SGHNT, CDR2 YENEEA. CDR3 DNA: TGTGCCAGCAGCTTAACGACCTACAATGAGCAGTTCTTC. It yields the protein CASSLTTYNEQFF.

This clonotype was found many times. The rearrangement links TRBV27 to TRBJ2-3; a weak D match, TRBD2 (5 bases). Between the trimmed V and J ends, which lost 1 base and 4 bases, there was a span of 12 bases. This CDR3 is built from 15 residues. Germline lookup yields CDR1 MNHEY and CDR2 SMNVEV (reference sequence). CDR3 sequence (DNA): TGTGCCAGCAGTTTATGGGAGTCGGCGGCAGATACGCAGTATTTT. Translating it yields CASSLWESAADTQYF.

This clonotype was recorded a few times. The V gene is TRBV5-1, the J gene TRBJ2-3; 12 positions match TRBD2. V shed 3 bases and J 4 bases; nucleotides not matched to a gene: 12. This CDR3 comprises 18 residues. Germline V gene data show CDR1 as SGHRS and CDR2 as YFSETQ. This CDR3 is CASSSFLLAGGMADTQYF. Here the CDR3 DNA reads TGCGCCAGCAGCTCCTTCTTACTAGCGGGAGGAATGGCAGATACGCAGTATTTT.

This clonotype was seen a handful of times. The CDR3 sequence: CASSLTLAGEDTQYF. As DNA, the CDR3 is TGTGCCAGCAGCTTAACCCTAGCGGGAGAAGACACGCAGTATTTT. V usage is TRBV7-3 and J usage is TRBJ2-3, with TRBD2 identical over 10 bases. The CDR3 consists of 15 residues. In germline, CDR1 is SGHTA, CDR2 FQGTGA. With 0 bases clipped from V and 9 bases from J, the junction kept 6 bases outside the gene matches.

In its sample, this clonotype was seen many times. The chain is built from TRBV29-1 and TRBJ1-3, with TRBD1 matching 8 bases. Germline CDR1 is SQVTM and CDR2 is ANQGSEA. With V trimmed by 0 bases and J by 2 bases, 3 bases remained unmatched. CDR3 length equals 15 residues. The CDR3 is CSVEDPDRAGNTIYF. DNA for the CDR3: TGCAGCGTTGAAGATCCGGACAGGGCTGGAAACACCATATATTTT.

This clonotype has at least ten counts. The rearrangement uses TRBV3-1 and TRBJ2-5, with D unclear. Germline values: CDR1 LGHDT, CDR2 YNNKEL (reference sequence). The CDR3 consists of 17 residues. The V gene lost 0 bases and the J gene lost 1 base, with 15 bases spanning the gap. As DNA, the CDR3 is TGTGCCAGCAGCCAAGATGGGTTGCAGGCCTTCCAAGAGACCCAGTACTTC. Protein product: CASSQDGLQAFQETQYF.

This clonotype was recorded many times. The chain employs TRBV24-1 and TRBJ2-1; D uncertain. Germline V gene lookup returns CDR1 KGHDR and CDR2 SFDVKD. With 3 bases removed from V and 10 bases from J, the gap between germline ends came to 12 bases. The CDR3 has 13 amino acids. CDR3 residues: CATSDGLVQEQFF. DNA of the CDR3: TGTGCCACCAGTGATGGGCTAGTTCAGGAGCAGTTCTTC.

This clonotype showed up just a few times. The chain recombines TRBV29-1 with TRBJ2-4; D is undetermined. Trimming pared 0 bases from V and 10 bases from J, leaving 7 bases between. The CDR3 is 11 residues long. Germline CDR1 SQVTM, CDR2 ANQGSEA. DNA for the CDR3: TGCAGCGTTGAAGATGGCACTATTCAGTACTTC. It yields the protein CSVEDGTIQYF.

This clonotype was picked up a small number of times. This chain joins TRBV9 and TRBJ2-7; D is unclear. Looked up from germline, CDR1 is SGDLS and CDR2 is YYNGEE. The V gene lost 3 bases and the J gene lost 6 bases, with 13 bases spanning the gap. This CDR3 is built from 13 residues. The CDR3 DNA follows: TGTGCCAGCAGCGAAAGACCCTGGGGCGAGCAGTACGTC. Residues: CASSERPWGEQYV.

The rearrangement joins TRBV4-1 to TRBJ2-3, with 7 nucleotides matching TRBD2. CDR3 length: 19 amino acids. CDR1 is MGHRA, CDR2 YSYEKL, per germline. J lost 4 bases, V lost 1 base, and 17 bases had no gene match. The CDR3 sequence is CASSQALNRGEGLADTQYF. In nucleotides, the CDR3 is TGCGCCAGCAGCCAAGCCCTGAACCGGGGGGAGGGCCTTGCAGATACGCAGTATTTT.

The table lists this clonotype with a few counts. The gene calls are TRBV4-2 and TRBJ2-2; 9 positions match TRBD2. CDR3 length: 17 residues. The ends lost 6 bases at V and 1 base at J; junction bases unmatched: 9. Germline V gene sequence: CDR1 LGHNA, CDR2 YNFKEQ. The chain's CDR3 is CASRAEGAGGNTGELFF. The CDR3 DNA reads TGTGCCAGCAGGGCTGAGGGAGCGGGAGGGAACACCGGGGAGCTGTTTTTT.

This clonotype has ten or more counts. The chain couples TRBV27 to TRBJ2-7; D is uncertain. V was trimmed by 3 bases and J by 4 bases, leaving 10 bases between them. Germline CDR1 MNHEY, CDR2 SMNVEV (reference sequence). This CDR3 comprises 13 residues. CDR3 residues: CASSFRTGYEQYV. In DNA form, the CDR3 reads TGTGCCAGCAGTTTCAGGACGGGTTACGAGCAGTACGTC.

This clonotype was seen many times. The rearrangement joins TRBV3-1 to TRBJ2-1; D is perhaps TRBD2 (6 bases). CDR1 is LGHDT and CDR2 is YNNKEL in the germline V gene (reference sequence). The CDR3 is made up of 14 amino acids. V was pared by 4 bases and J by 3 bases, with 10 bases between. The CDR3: CASSRREGYNEQFF. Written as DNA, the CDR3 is TGTGCCAGCAGCCGGCGGGAAGGCTACAATGAGCAGTTCTTC.

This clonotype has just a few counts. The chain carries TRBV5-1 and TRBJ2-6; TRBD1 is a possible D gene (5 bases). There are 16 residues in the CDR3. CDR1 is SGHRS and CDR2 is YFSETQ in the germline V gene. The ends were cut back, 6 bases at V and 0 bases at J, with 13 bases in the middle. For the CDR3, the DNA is TGCGCCAGCACCTATGAAGGGGCCTCTGGGGCCAACGTCCTGACTTTC. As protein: CASTYEGASGANVLTF.

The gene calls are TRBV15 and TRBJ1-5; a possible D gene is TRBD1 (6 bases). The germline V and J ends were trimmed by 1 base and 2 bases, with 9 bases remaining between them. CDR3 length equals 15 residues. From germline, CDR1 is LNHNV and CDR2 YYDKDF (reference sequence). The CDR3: CATSRGNRGNQPQHF. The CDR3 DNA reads TGTGCCACCAGCAGAGGTAACAGGGGCAATCAGCCCCAGCATTTT.

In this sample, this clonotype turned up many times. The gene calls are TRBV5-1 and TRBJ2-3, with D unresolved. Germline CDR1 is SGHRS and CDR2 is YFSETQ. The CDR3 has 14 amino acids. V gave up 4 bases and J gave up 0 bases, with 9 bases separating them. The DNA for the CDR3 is TGCGCCAGCAGCCAAAAGACTAGCACAGATACGCAGTATTTT. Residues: CASSQKTSTDTQYF. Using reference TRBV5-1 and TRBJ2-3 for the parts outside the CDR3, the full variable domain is KAGVTQTPRYLIKTRGQQVTLSCSPISGHRSVSWYQQTPGQGLQFLFEYFSETQRNKGNFPGRFSGRQFSNSRSEMNVSTLELGDSALYLCASSQKTSTDTQYFGPGTRLTVL.